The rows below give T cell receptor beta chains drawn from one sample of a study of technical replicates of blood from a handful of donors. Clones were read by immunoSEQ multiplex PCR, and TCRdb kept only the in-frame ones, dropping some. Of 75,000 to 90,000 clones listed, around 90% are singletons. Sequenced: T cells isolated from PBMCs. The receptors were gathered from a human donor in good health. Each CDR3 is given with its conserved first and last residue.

CASSPGVRNTEAFF	TRBJ1-1	TRBV28
CASSLPGTSDTDTQYF	TRBJ2-3	TRBV19
CASSLYRVTNQPQHF	TRBJ1-5	TRBV27
CASSQDRGWGYTF	TRBJ1-2	TRBV4-1
CASSSDRSSGNTIYF	TRBJ1-3	TRBV19
CASSFPKGGRSTQYF	TRBJ2-3	TRBV28
CASSGSGNTEAFF	TRBJ1-1	TRBV18
CASSFEGNTEAFF	TRBJ1-1	TRBV11-3
CASSFLVKNIQYF	TRBJ2-4	TRBV28
CASSPPAGYTGELFF	TRBJ2-2	TRBV18
CASSPRGTEAFF	TRBJ1-1	TRBV5-1
CASSFGGKYSNQPQHF	TRBJ1-5	TRBV28
CASTSDRANTEAFF	TRBJ1-1	TRBV6-1
CASTGDSLAAFF	TRBJ1-1	TRBV6-1
CASSIGFGRGYNEQFF	TRBJ2-1	TRBV19
CASSLQREVYEQYF	TRBJ2-7	TRBV5-4
CAISGLQGAGTEAFF	TRBJ1-1	TRBV10-3
CASSSPGLAHETQYF	TRBJ2-5	TRBV7-2
CSVEDLGRTDTQYF	TRBJ2-3	TRBV29-1
CASTRTGVLYEQYF	TRBJ2-7	TRBV27
CASSHRGNSGPNEQFF	TRBJ2-1	TRBV4-2
CASSLIAGSGDEQFF	TRBJ2-1	TRBV7-6
CASSLGDSTDTQYF	TRBJ2-3	TRBV5-1
CASTGGGRKTQYF	TRBJ2-5	TRBV27
CASSRPTSGENQETQYF	TRBJ2-5	TRBV4-2
CAWSTGMTEAFF	TRBJ1-1	TRBV30
CASSFTANTGELFF	TRBJ2-2	TRBV5-1
CASKWLAGGSSYNEQFF	TRBJ2-1	TRBV19
CASSELAGSLLNF	TRBJ2-4	TRBV6-5
CASSFRYSGANVLTF	TRBJ2-6	TRBV7-2
CASSQVWSRALTGELFF	TRBJ2-2	TRBV4-3
CASSFETGYEQYF	TRBJ2-7	TRBV28
CASSPGTGGTGELFF	TRBJ2-2	TRBV28
CASTGITNYGYTF	TRBJ1-2	TRBV11-2